This T cell receptor beta chain emerged from a study of blood T cell repertoires in COVID-19. Study background: The study counted Cohort 3 donors as recovered given two negative PCRs, clearance, or symptom resolution. PBMCs, B-cell-depleted T cells, or T cells provided the cDNA or gDNA that made up the material.

Germline CDR1 is GTSNPN and CDR2 is SVGIG (reference sequence). The J segment lost 2 bases and the V segment lost 7 bases, leaving 1 base of the junction unmatched. The CDR3 runs to 12 residues. Participants, about 18 to 90 years old, spanned 24 US areas. Clinical history as reported by participants underpinned cohort assignment. The assay was immunoSEQ multiplex PCR, and TCRdb's table has in-frame clones only and misses some. This table has about 170,000 clones, around 80% appearing once. The genes are TRBV30 and TRBJ1-4; 7 nucleotides line up with TRBD1. Sequencing was done on a sample of PBMCs or T cells enriched from blood (not recorded which). The receptor was derived from a woman in her 70s in a cohort exposed to, infected with or recovered from COVID-19 (not recorded which). The CDR3 sequence is CASGQTNEKLFF. The CDR3 DNA is TGTGCCTCGGGACAGACTAATGAAAAACTGTTTTTT. The entire variable domain, with the rest obtained from reference TRBV30 and TRBJ1-4, is as follows: SQTIHQWPATLVQPVGSPLSLECTVEGTSNPNLYWYRQAAGRGLQLLFYSVGIGQISSEVPQNLSASRPQDRQFILSSKKLLLSDSGFYLCASGQTNEKLFFGSGTQLSVL.